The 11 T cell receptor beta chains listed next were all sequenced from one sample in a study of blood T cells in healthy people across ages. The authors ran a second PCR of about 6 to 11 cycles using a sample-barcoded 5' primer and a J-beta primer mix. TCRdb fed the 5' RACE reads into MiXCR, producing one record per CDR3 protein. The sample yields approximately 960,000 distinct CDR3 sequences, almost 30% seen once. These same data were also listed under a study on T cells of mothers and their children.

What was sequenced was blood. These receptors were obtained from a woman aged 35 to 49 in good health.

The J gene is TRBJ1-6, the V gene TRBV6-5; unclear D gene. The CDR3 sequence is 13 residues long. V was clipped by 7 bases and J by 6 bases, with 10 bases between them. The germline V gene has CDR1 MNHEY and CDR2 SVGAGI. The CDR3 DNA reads TGTGCCAGCATGCGGAGAATTAATTCACCCCTCCACTTT. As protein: CASMRRINSPLHF.

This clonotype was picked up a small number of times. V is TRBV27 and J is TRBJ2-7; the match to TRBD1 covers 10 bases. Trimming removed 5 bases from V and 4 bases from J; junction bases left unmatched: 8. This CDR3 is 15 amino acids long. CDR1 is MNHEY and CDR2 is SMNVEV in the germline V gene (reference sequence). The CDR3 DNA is TGTGCCAGCAGTCTCATAAGGACAGGGGGATACGAGCAGTACTTC. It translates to CASSLIRTGGYEQYF.

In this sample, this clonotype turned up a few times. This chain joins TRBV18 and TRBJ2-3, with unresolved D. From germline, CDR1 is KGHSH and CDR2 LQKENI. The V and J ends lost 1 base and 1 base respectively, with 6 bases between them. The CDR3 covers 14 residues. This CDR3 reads CASSPQFRTDTQYF. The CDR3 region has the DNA TGTGCCAGCTCACCACAGTTCCGCACAGATACGCAGTATTTT. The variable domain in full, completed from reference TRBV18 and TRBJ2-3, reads NAGVMQNPRHLVRRRGQEARLRCSPMKGHSHVYWYRQLPEEGLKFMVYLQKENIIDESGMPKERFSAEFPKEGPSILRIQQVVRGDSAAYFCASSPQFRTDTQYFGPGTRLTVL.

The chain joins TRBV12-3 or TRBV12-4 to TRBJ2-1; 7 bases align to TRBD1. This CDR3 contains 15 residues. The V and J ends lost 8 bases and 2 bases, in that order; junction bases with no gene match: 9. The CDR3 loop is CASSTLGTAYNEQFF. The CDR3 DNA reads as TGTGCCAGCTCCACCCTCGGGACAGCCTACAATGAGCAGTTCTTC.

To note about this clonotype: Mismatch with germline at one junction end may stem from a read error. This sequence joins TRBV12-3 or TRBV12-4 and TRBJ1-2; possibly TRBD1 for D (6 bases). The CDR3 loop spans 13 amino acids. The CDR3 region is CASNLGGFYDYTF. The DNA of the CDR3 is TGTGCCAGCAACCTAGGGGGGTTCTATGACTACACCTTC.

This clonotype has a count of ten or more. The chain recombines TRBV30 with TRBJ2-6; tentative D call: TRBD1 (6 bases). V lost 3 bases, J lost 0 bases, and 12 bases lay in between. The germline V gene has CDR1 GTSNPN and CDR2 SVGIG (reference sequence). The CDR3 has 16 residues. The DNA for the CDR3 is TGTGCCTGGAGGGAGGTGGGGGCCTCTGGGGCCAACGTCCTGACTTTC. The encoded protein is CAWREVGASGANVLTF.

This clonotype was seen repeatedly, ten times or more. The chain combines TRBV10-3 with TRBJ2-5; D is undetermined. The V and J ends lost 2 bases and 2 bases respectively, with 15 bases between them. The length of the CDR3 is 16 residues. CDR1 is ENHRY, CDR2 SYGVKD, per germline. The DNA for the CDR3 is TGTGCCATCAGTGAGGGCCCCAACGGTAAACAAGAGACCCAGTACTTC. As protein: CAISEGPNGKQETQYF.

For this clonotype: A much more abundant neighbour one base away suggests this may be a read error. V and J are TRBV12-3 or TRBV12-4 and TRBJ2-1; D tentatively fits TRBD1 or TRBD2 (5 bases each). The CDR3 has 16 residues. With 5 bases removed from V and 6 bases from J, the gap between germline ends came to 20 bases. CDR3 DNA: TGTGCCAGCAGTCTAAGGGGAGTGAACGTAGGCAATGAGCAGTTCTTC. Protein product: CASSLRGVNVGNEQFF.

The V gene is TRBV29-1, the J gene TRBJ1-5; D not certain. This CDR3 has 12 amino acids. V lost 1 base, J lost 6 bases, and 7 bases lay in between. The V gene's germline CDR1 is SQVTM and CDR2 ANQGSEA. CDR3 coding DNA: TGCAGCGTTGAAGCCGAGGGTCAGCCCCAGCATTTT. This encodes CSVEAEGQPQHF. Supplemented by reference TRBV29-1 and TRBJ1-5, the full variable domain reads SAVISQKPSRDICQRGTSLTIQCQVDSQVTMMFWYRQQPGQSLTLIATANQGSEATYESGFVIDKFPISRPNLTFSTLTVSNMSPEDSSIYLCSVEAEGQPQHFGDGTRLSIL.

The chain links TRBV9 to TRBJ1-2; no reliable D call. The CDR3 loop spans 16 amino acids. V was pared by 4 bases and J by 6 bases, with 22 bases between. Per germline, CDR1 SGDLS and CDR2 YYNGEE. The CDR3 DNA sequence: TGTGCCAGCAGCTCCCAGTTTATTGGGGTGAAGGATGGCTACACCTTC. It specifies CASSSQFIGVKDGYTF.

CDR3 sequence (DNA): TGTGCCAGCAGTGAACAATATCATGGCTACACCTTC. Translating gives CASSEQYHGYTF. This chain links TRBV25-1 with TRBJ1-2; no clear D. The CDR3 totals 12 residues. From germline, CDR1 is MGHDK and CDR2 SYGVNS. V was shortened by 2 bases and J by 6 bases, with 7 bases between the two germline ends.